This T cell receptor (beta chain) stems from a study of OX40 agonist ivuxolimab in advanced cancers. About the investigation overall: Ivuxolimab was an agonistic, fully human IgG2 monoclonal antibody directed against OX40 (CD134), a costimulatory receptor. Intravenous ivuxolimab was administered to patients every 2 weeks at six dose levels: 0.01, 0.1, 0.3, 1.5, 3 and 10 mg/kg. Of the 50 to 55 dose-escalation patients, hepatocellular carcinoma was present in approximately 20, melanoma in approximately 15, renal cell carcinoma in 9 and head and neck cancer in 9. The dose-escalation cohort was around 84% male with a mean age of around 62 years, ranging from roughly 20 to 80. Prior anti-PD-1, anti-PD-L1 or anti-CTLA-4 therapy was permitted, and checkpoint inhibitors had been received by about 36% of dose-escalation patients. Three dose-escalation patients achieved partial responses, one with hepatocellular carcinoma and two with cutaneous melanoma. The purpose of peripheral TCRbeta sequencing was to test whether ivuxolimab changed TCR sequence diversity and led to clonal T-cell expansion. The paper reports the monotherapy dose-escalation portion (N ≈ 50 patients) of the phase I ivuxolimab trial.

Overall results and qualifications from the work: Clonal expansion of both CD4+ and CD8+ blood T cells was observed from baseline to week 6 at doses 0.1 to 3.0 mg/kg. After ivuxolimab, CD8+ T cells had more expanded clones than CD4+ T cells on average. Low levels of normalized T-cell clonal expansion were also seen in some patients who did not respond. The antigen specificity of the peripheral T cells that underwent clonal expansion was not determined. In the 0.1-3.0 mg/kg groups, partial responders had among the lowest normalized peripheral clonal expansion, particularly in CD8+ T cells.

Genomic DNA was extracted from sorted cells for sequencing of the TCRbeta CDR3 region. The immunoSEQ Assay was used for sequencing of TCRbeta CDR3 regions. TCRdb re-hosts the immuneACCESS table, in-frame sequences only. Its copies lack some clones; in the studies checked, an unresolved V gene accounts for under half of them, and the cause for the rest is not known. The sample has more than 75,000 clones on record, roughly 91% of them singletons. About 0.7% of the sample is in the top ten clones. A remark on this clone: The antigen it recognizes is unknown. No clone much larger than this one lies a single base away; base qualities are absent.

The trial excluded patients who had a history of autoimmune disease or were on systemic immunosuppression. Peripheral blood for TCR sequencing was drawn from every dose cohort at baseline, at cycle 4 day 1 and at cycle 7 day 1. The samples were drawn from a first-in-human, open-label, multicenter phase I dose-escalation trial of ivuxolimab. Adults with locally advanced or metastatic head and neck squamous cell, hepatocellular, melanoma or renal cell carcinoma were enrolled in the trial. Before TCR sequencing, CD4+ and CD8+ T cells were separately sorted from peripheral blood. The TCR originated in an adult with an advanced solid tumor such as melanoma, head and neck, liver or kidney cancer. This specimen consisted of CD4+ or CD8+ T cells sorted from blood, obtained in a trial of the OX40 agonist ivuxolimab.

The bases read TGTGCCAGCACCTCGAACCATGTGACAGACACCGGGGAGCTGTTTTTT. Translated, it reads CASTSNHVTDTGELFF. The chain employs TRBV7-9 and TRBJ2-2; the D gene is perhaps TRBD1, on 5 matching bases. The cysteine opens and the phenylalanine closes a CDR3 of 16 amino acids. Just CDR3 DNA is preserved here, 48 bases in frame from base 1. CDR1 is given as SEHNR and CDR2 as FQNEAQ, both from the germline V gene (reference sequence). V gives up 7 bases and J gives up 3 bases, and the segment between their germline ends measures 18 bases.